This paragraph covers one TCR beta chain sequence. This may be a read error: a much more frequent sequence differs by one nucleotide. These data belong to a study of T cells in Graves' hyperthyroidism and ophthalmopathy. RNA transcripts provided the source from which TCR beta CDR3 regions were amplified. An initial round of RT-PCR targeting the TCR CDR3 relied on the HTBI primer set. TCRdb called the multiplex PCR reads again in MiXCR, with one record for every CDR3 protein. The profile covers more than 300,000 distinct CDR3 sequences, with approximately 14% appearing a single time and 9.5% to 11% taken by the ten largest. The V gene's germline CDR1 is SGHAT and CDR2 FQNNGV. The CDR3 spans 14 residues.

The gene calls are TRBV11-2 and TRBJ2-3; weak D call: TRBD1 (5 bases). Sequencing input: blood. The sequence was collected from a woman aged 55 to 70 with Graves' hyperthyroidism. DNA for the CDR3: TGTGCCAGCTCACCTATCCATCCCACAGGTACGCAGTATTTT. Translated: CASSPIHPTGTQYF.